This section outlines one TCR beta chain sequence together with its context. TCRdb keeps only in-frame clones here, not all; method: immunoSEQ multiplex PCR. The repertoire holds roughly 250,000 clones, 65% to 90% seen once, with 4.5% to 5% in the top ten. This sample stems from a study of blood T cell repertoires in COVID-19. Study background: Researchers got acute and convalescent COVID-19 samples from the United States, Italy and Spain. From T cells, B-cell-depleted T cells, or PBMCs came the material, which was cDNA or gDNA.

The receptor's source is an elderly woman with active or convalescent COVID-19. Sequenced material: peripheral blood.

The CDR3 nucleotides read TGTGCCAGCAGCTTAAATGGCGGGACGGTATCCTGGGATACGCAGTATTTT. Its protein is CASSLNGGTVSWDTQYF. V and J are TRBV11-2 and TRBJ2-3, with a tentative D call TRBD2 (6 bases). Trimming took off 2 bases at V and 6 bases at J, with 21 bases between the two ends. Germline lookup yields CDR1 SGHAT and CDR2 FQNNGV. The length of the CDR3 is 17 residues.